This T cell receptor (beta chain) was sequenced in a study of glioma-infiltrating T cells after dendritic cell vaccination. Background on the study: At biweekly intervals, patients got three intradermal dendritic cell vaccine injections.

General study results and limits: Survival was not directly related to TCR clonality in these patients. Estimated pretreatment TIL content predicted outcome after dendritic cell vaccination.

As regards this clone: What it binds is not known.

Using immunoSEQ multiplex PCR, the repertoire was profiled, and TCRdb retains in-frame clones only, with some absent. The repertoire includes 75,000 to 100,000 clones, 79% of them detected once, and roughly 5.6% sits in the top ten. All glioblastoma patients lacked an isocitrate dehydrogenase mutation. CDR1 and CDR2 (germline): MNHEY, SVGAGI. CDR3 size: 15 residues. Trimming removed 0 bases from V and 4 bases from J; junction bases left unmatched: 1. The receptor's source is a human donor with glioblastoma. The chain carries TRBV6-5 and TRBJ1-5, with TRBD1 identical over 9 bases. Sequenced here: blood, sampled before dendritic cell vaccination. CDR3 residues: CASSYSGQGNQPQHF. The CDR3 DNA sequence: TGTGCCAGCAGTTACTCCGGACAGGGGAATCAGCCCCAGCATTTT.